This T cell receptor (beta chain) came from a study of T cells after posttransplantation cyclophosphamide. Study-level points and caveats: Recipient CMV seropositivity and CMV reactivation strongly tracked TRB clonality. Tissue-infiltrating T cells from skin or gut overlapped little with blood T cells.

A remark on this clone: The antigen remains undetermined. The same CDR3 arises from other DNA sequences in this sample as well.

Sequenced by immunoSEQ multiplex PCR; TCRdb stores in-frame clones only, minus some. The sample carries 30,000 or so clones, 85% to 90% recorded once. This CDR3 spans 15 amino acids. The trim removed 0 bases at V and 5 bases at J, leaving 3 bases unmatched. CDR1 SGHRS and CDR2 YFSETQ come from the germline V gene. This chain uses TRBV5-1 with TRBJ2-2; 8 bases are a match to TRBD1. The origin of this receptor is a woman aged 35 to 49 with a blood cancer, CMV-positive, and with a related stem cell donor. Input material: PBMCs. The CDR3: CASSLDRGNTGELFF. DNA of the CDR3: TGCGCCAGCAGCTTGGACAGGGGGAATACCGGGGAGCTGTTTTTT.